This T cell receptor (beta chain) was sequenced in a study of T-cell reconstitution after alpha-beta-depleted transplantation in children. Study-level findings and limits: Some patients showed high day-60 TCRbeta diversity, which derived from surviving recipient T cells and thymic progenitors.

Trimming took 0 bases from V and 0 from J; bases not matched to a gene: 1. The CDR3 has 16 amino acids. CDR1 and CDR2 from the germline V gene are DFQATT and SNEGSKA (reference sequence). About this clonotype: Its antigen is as yet unknown.

As it was prepared, the TCRbeta library received unique molecular identifiers. TCRdb reprocessed the PCR reads with MiXCR, giving one entry per CDR3 protein. The sample shows 700,000 to 950,000 distinct CDR3 sequences, roughly 15% of them seen only once. This receptor was taken from a male patient younger than 18 who had a stem cell transplant for acute lymphoblastic leukemia, so the T cells may come from the graft donor. The specimen comprised PBMCs, mostly from graft donor cells, sampled 360 days after TCRalphabeta/CD19-depleted stem cell transplant. The chain couples TRBV20-1 to TRBJ2-1; 11 positions match TRBD2. Here the CDR3 reads CSARDTSGSSYNEQFF. CDR3 in DNA: TGCAGTGCTAGAGATACTAGCGGGAGCTCCTACAATGAGCAGTTCTTC.